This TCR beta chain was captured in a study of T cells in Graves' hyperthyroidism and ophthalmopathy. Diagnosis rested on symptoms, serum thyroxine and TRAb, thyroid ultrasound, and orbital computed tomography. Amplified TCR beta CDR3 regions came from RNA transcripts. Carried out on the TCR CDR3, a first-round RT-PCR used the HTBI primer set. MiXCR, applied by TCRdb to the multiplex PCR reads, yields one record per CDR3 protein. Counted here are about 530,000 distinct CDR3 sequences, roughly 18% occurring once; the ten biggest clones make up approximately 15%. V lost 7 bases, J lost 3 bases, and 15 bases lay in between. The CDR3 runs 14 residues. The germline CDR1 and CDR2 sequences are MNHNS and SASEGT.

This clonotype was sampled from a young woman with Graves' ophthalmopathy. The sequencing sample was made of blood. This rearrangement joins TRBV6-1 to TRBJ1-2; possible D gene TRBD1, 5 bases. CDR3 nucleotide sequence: TGTGCCAGCAAAGGCTTCTTGGGGGACTATGGCTACACCTTC. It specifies CASKGFLGDYGYTF.